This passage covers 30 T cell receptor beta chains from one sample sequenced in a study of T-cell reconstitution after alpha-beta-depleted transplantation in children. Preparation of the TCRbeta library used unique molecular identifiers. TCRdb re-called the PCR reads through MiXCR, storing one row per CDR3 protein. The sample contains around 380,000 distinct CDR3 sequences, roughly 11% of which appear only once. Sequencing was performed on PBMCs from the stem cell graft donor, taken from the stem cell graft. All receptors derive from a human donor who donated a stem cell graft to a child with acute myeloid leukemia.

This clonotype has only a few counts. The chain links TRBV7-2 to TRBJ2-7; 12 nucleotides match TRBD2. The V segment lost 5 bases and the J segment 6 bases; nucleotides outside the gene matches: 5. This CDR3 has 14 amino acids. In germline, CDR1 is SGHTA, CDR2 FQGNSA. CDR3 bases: TGTGCCAGCAGCGTACTAGCGGGAGGAGGCGAGCAGTACTTC. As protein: CASSVLAGGGEQYF.

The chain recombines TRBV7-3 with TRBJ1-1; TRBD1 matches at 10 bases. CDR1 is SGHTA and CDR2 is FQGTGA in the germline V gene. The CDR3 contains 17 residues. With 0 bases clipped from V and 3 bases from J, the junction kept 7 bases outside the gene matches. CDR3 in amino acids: CASSLTPYDRGHTEAFF. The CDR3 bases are TGTGCCAGCAGCTTAACCCCGTATGACAGGGGGCACACTGAAGCTTTCTTT.

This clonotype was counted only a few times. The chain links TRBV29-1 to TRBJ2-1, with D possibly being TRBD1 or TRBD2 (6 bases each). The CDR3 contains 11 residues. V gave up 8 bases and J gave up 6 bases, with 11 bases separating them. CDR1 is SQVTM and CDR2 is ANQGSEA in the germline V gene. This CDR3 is CSLGGGNEQFF. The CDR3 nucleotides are TGCAGCCTAGGAGGGGGCAATGAGCAGTTCTTC.

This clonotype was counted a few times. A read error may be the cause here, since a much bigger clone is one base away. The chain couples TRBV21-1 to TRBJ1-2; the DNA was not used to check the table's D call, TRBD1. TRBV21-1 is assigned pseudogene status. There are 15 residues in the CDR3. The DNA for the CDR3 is TGTGCCAGCAGCAGAGGGGACAGGATGCGATATGGCTACCCCTTC. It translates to CASSRGDRMRYGYPF.

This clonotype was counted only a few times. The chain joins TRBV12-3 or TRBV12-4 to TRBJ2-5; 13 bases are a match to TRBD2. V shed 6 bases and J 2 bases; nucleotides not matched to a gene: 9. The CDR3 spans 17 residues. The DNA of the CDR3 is TGTGCCAGCAGACGAAGGGGACTAGCGGGGCTACAAGAGACCCAGTACTTC. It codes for CASRRRGLAGLQETQYF.

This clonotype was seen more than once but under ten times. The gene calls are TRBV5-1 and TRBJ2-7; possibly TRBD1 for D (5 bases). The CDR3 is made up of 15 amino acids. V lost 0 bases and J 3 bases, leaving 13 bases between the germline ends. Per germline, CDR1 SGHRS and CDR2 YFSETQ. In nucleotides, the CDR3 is TGCGCCAGCAGCTTGGGTTCAGGGATGGACTACGAGCAGTACTTC. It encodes CASSLGSGMDYEQYF.

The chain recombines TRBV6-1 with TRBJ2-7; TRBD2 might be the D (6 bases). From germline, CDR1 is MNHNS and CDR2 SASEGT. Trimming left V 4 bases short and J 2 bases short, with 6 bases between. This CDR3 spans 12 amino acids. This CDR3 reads CASSAGAYEQYF. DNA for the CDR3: TGTGCCAGCAGTGCGGGGGCCTACGAGCAGTACTTC.

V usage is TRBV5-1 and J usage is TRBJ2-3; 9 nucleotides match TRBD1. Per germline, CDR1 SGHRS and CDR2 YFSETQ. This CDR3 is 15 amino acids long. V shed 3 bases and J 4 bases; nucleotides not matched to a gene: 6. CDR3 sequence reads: CASSYGQGIADTQYF. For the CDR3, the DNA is TGCGCCAGCAGCTACGGACAGGGGATAGCAGATACGCAGTATTTT.

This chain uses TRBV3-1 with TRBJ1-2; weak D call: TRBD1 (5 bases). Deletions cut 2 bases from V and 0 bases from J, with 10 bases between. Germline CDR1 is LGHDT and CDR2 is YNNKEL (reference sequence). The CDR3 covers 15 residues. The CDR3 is CASSQHGQSNYGYTF. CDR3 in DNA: TGTGCCAGCAGCCAACATGGACAATCTAACTATGGCTACACCTTC.

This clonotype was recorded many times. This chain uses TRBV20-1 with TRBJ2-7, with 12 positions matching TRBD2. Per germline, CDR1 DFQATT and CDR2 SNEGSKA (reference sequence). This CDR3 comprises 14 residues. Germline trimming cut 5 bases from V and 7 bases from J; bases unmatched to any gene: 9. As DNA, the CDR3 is TGCAGTGCTCACCTAGCGGGAGGGCCTCGAGAGCAGTACTTC. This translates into CSAHLAGGPREQYF.

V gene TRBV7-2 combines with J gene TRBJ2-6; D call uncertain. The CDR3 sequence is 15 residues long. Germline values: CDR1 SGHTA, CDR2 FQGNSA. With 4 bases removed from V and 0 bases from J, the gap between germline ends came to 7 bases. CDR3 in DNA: TGTGCCAGCAGCTCACTGTCCTCTGGGGCCAACGTCCTGACTTTC. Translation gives CASSSLSSGANVLTF.

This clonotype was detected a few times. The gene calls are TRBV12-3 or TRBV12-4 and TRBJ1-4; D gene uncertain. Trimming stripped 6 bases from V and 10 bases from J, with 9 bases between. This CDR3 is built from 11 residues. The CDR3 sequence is CASSEAGKLFF. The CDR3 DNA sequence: TGTGCCAGCAGCGAGGCTGGAAAACTGTTTTTT.

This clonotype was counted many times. CDR3 sequence (DNA): TGCGCCAGCAGCTTGGCCGGGTCCGGAGAGACCCAGTACTTC. Translating it yields CASSLAGSGETQYF. The chain couples TRBV5-1 to TRBJ2-5; D is ambiguous. The CDR3 is made up of 14 amino acids. The V gene's germline CDR1 is SGHRS and CDR2 YFSETQ. Trimming took 0 bases from V and 4 from J, leaving 10 bases between them.

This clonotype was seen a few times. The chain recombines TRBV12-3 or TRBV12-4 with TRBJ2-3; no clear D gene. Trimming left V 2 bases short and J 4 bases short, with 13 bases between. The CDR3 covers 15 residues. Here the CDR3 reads CASSLTAAAPDTQYF. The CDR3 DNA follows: TGTGCCAGCAGTTTAACTGCCGCTGCACCAGATACGCAGTATTTT.

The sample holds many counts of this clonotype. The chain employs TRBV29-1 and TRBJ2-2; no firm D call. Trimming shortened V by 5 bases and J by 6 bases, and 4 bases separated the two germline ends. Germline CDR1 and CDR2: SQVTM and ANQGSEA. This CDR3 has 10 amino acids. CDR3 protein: CSVYSGELFF. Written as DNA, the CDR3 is TGCAGCGTTTATTCCGGGGAGCTGTTTTTT.

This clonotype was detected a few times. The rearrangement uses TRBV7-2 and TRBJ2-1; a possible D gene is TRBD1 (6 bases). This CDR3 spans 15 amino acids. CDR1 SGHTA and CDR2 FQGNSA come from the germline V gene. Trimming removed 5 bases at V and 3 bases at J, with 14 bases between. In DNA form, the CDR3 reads TGTGCCAGCAGCCTGGGGGCCTCGATCTACAATGAGCAGTTCTTC. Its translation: CASSLGASIYNEQFF.

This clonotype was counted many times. CDR3 amino acids: CASSSRTSGSEQFF. CDR3 coding DNA: TGTGCCAGCAGTTCCCGGACTAGCGGCAGTGAGCAGTTCTTC. The V gene is TRBV6-2 or TRBV6-3, the J gene TRBJ2-1; 10 bases match TRBD2. V lost 4 bases and J lost 9; bases outside the gene matches: 6. The CDR3 has 14 amino acids. CDR1 and CDR2 from the germline V gene are MNHEY and SVGEGT.

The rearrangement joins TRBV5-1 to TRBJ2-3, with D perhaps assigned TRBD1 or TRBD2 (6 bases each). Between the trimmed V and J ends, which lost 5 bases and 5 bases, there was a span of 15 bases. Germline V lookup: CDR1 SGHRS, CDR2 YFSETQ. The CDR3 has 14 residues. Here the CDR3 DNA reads TGCGCCAGCAGTAAATTGAGGGGGGAAGATACGCAGTATTTT. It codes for CASSKLRGEDTQYF.

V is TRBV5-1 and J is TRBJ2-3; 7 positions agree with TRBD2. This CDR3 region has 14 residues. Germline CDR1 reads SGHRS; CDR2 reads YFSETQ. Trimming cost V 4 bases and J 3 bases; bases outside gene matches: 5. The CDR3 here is CASSPTLATDTQYF. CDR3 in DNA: TGCGCCAGCAGCCCTACACTAGCGACAGATACGCAGTATTTT.

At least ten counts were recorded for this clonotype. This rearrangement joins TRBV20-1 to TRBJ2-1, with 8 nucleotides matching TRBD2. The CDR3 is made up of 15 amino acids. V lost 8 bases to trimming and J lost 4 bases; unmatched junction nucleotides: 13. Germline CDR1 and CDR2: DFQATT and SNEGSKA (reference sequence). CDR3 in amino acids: CSTETSVARYNEQFF. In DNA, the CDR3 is TGCAGTACTGAGACTAGCGTCGCGAGGTACAATGAGCAGTTCTTC.

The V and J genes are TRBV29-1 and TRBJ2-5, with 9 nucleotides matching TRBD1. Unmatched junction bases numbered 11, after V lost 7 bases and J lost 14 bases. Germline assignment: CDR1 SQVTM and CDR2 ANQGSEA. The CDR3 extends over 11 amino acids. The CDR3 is CSALRDRAQYF. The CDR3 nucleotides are TGCAGCGCCCTCCGGGACAGGGCTCAATACTTC.

CDR3 region: CASSSNGNEQYF. CDR3 sequence (DNA): TGTGCCAGCAGTTCCAACGGGAACGAGCAGTACTTC. The rearrangement joins TRBV27 to TRBJ2-7, with D tentatively TRBD2 (5 bases). V was cut by 4 bases and J by 5 bases, with 9 bases left in between. The CDR3 length is 12 residues. CDR1 and CDR2 from the germline V gene are MNHEY and SMNVEV (reference sequence).

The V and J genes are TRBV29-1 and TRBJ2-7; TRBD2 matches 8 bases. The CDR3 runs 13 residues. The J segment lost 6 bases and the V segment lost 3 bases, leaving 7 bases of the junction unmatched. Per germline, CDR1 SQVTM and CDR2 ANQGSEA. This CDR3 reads CSVDREREFEQYF. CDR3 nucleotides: TGCAGCGTTGATCGGGAGCGGGAGTTCGAGCAGTACTTC.

The CDR3 is CSARDKQGGYEQYF. For the CDR3, the DNA is TGCAGTGCTAGAGATAAACAGGGGGGCTACGAGCAGTACTTC. The V and J genes are TRBV20-1 and TRBJ2-7; 8 bases are shared with TRBD1. The CDR3 loop spans 14 amino acids. V lost 0 bases and J lost 3; bases outside the gene matches: 4. Germline V gene sequence: CDR1 DFQATT, CDR2 SNEGSKA (reference sequence).

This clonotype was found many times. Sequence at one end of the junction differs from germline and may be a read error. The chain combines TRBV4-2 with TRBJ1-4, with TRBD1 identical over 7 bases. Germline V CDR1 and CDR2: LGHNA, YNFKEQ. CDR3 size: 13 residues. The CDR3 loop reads CASSQNAGTDSIF. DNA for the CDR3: TGTGCCAGCAGCCAAAACGCCGGGACAGACTCGATTTTT.

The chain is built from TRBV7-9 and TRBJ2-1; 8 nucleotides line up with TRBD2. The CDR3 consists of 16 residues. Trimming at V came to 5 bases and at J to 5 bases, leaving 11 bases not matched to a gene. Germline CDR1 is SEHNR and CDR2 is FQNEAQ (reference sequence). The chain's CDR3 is CASSAQGLGGDNEQFF. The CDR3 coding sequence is TGTGCCAGCAGCGCACAGGGACTAGGAGGGGACAATGAGCAGTTCTTC. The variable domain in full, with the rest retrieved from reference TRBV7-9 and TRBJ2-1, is DTGVSQNPRHKITKRGQNVTFRCDPISEHNRLYWYRQTLGQGPEFLTYFQNEAQLEKSRLLSDRFSAERPKGSFSTLEIQRTEQGDSAMYLCASSAQGLGGDNEQFFGPGTRLTVL.

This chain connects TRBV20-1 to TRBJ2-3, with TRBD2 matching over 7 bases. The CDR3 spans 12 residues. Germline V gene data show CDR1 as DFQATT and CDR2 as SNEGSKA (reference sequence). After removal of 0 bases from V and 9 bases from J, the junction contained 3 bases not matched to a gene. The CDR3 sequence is CSAREVRGTQYF. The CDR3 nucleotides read TGCAGTGCTAGAGAGGTGCGGGGGACGCAGTATTTT.

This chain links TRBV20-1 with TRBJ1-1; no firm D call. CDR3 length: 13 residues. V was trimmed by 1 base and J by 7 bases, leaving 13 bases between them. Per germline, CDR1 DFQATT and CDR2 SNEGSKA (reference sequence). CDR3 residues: CSARVGPANEAFF. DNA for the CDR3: TGCAGTGCTAGAGTGGGCCCCGCCAATGAAGCTTTCTTT.

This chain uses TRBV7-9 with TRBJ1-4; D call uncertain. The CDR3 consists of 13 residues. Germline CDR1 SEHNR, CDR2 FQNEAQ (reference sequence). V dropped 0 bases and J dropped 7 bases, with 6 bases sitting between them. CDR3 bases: TGTGCCAGCAGCTTAGCGGAGGGTGAAAAACTGTTTTTT. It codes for CASSLAEGEKLFF.

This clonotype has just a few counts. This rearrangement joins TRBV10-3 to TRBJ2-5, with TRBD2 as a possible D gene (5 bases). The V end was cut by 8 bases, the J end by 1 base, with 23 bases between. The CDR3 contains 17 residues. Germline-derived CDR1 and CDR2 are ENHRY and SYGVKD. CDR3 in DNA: TGTGCCATCGGTGGGCGGACCCCCCCCGCGGGCCAAGAGACCCAGTACTTC. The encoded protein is CAIGGRTPPAGQETQYF.